This T cell receptor (beta chain) is drawn from a study of post-analysis software for immune sequencing data. Looking at the study overall: Disease courses included relapsing-remitting, secondary progressive and progressive-relapsing multiple sclerosis. Whole-study findings and limits: The five TRBV segments detected at higher frequency in patients than in controls included TRBV5-6, TRBV5-1 and TRBV20-1. Analysis by F measure revealed that same-batch samples clustered strongly together. Compared against controls, patients with multiple sclerosis displayed significantly lower normalized Chao1 diversity.

TCR beta libraries were prepared from cDNA with unique molecular identifiers. The authors obtained 400,000 to 600,000 cDNA molecules from roughly 1.1 to 9.2 million T cells. TCRdb re-analysed the PCR reads in MiXCR, keeping a single row per CDR3 protein. The table has 750,000 to 950,000 distinct CDR3 sequences, 53% seen once. The CDR3 consists of 16 residues. Germline V gene lookup returns CDR1 SEHNR and CDR2 FQNEAQ (reference sequence). Notes on this clonotype: The antigen is undetermined.

The chain links TRBV7-9 to TRBJ2-7; a possible D gene is TRBD2 (7 bases). The last part of the DNA fits TRBJ2-5 better; the J call may be wrong. Sequencing was performed on blood. The TCR sequence derives from a girl between 10 and 17 years old with multiple sclerosis. The CDR3 DNA reads as TGTGCCAGCAGCTTAGCGGGGGGGCTTTATGAAGGGACCCAGTACTTC. Protein sequence: CASSLAGGLYEGTQYF.